The 15 T cell receptor beta chains given below trace back to one sample, sequenced in a study of post-analysis software for immune sequencing data. The study's findings and limits: When patients were compared with controls, five TRBV segments were more frequent, TRBV5-6, TRBV5-1 and TRBV20-1 among them.

TCR beta cDNA libraries included unique molecular identifiers. Each CDR3 protein is one row after TCRdb ran MiXCR on the PCR reads. The data show about 190,000 distinct CDR3 sequences, approximately 28% seen once. Their cognate antigens are unknown. Sequencing was done on a sample of blood. Receptors originate from a girl aged 2-17 years with multiple sclerosis.

Points on this clonotype: A much larger clonotype is one base distant, so this may be a read error. The chain joins TRBV5-5 to TRBJ2-3; TRBD2 matches at 8 bases. The CDR3 consists of 16 residues. Germline CDR1 and CDR2: SGHKS and YYEKEE (reference sequence). CDR3 DNA: TGTACCAGCAGCTCTCAACTAGCGGACCCCACAGATACGCAGTATTTT. Its protein product is CTSSSQLADPTDTQYF.

The chain couples TRBV27 to TRBJ2-7; no firm D call. V was shortened by 3 bases and J by 2 bases, with 8 bases between the two germline ends. The CDR3 is 13 residues long. Germline-derived CDR1 and CDR2 are MNHEY and SMNVEV (reference sequence). The CDR3 nucleotides are TGTGCCAGCAGTTTGGCACTCCCCTACGAGCAGTACTTC. Translated: CASSLALPYEQYF.

This clonotype was picked up many times. V usage is TRBV18 and J usage is TRBJ2-1; 13 nucleotides match TRBD2. CDR1 is KGHSH and CDR2 is LQKENI in the germline V gene. V gave up 8 bases and J gave up 4 bases; unmatched junction bases: 5. There are 15 residues in the CDR3. The CDR3, as DNA: TGTGCCAGCAGCCCGGGACTAGCGGGGTACAATGAGCAGTTCTTC. Protein product: CASSPGLAGYNEQFF. Filled out from reference TRBV18 and TRBJ2-1, the complete variable domain reads NAGVMQNPRHLVRRRGQEARLRCSPMKGHSHVYWYRQLPEEGLKFMVYLQKENIIDESGMPKERFSAEFPKEGPSILRIQQVVRGDSAAYFCASSPGLAGYNEQFFGPGTRLTVL.

This clonotype has a count of ten or more. The chain links TRBV5-1 to TRBJ1-2; 10 bases are a match to TRBD1. The CDR3 has 16 amino acids. Germline trimming cut 3 bases from V and 2 bases from J; bases unmatched to any gene: 7. Per germline, CDR1 SGHRS and CDR2 YFSETQ. The CDR3 sequence: CASSWERQGANYGYTF. CDR3 DNA sequence: TGCGCCAGCAGCTGGGAGAGACAGGGGGCAAACTATGGCTACACCTTC. Full variable domain (remainder filled in from reference TRBV5-1 and TRBJ1-2): KAGVTQTPRYLIKTRGQQVTLSCSPISGHRSVSWYQQTPGQGLQFLFEYFSETQRNKGNFPGRFSGRQFSNSRSEMNVSTLELGDSALYLCASSWERQGANYGYTFGSGTRLTVV.

The chain combines TRBV20-1 with TRBJ2-7; TRBD2 matches at 8 bases. This CDR3 region has 14 residues. The junction had 10 bases not matched to a gene; V was cut back by 6 bases and J by 3 bases. Germline CDR1 reads DFQATT; CDR2 reads SNEGSKA (reference sequence). CDR3 region: CSAARPGLGYEQYF. The CDR3 DNA reads TGCAGTGCCGCACGCCCGGGACTAGGCTACGAGCAGTACTTC.

This rearrangement joins TRBV20-1 to TRBJ1-5, with D uncertain. V lost 5 bases, J lost 3 bases, and 17 bases lay in between. The germline gives CDR1 DFQATT, CDR2 SNEGSKA (reference sequence). The CDR3 covers 15 residues. DNA of the CDR3: TGCAGTGCTCCCGGACGCCTTACTTCCAATCAGCCCCAGCATTTT. This encodes CSAPGRLTSNQPQHF.

This clonotype was found many times. One end of the junction is discordant with germline, which a read error may explain. The V and J genes are TRBV5-1 and TRBJ1-1, with TRBD1 identical over 7 bases. There are 14 residues in the CDR3. Germline CDR1 SGHRS, CDR2 YFSETQ. In nucleotides, the CDR3 is TGTGCCAGCAGTTTAGGGACAGCGAACACTGAAGCTTTCTTT. It translates to CASSLGTANTEAFF.

The sample holds a few counts of this clonotype. The chain couples TRBV12-3 or TRBV12-4 to TRBJ1-1; no firm D call. V gave up 6 bases and J gave up 8 bases, with 19 bases separating them. The CDR3 runs 14 residues. The CDR3 protein is CASSQSTGDKEAFF. CDR3 sequence (DNA): TGTGCCAGCAGCCAATCGACCGGTGACAAGGAAGCTTTCTTT.

This clonotype appeared a single time. The chain recombines TRBV20-1 with TRBJ2-4, with D perhaps matching TRBD1 (5 bases). This CDR3 region has 12 residues. CDR1 is DFQATT and CDR2 is SNEGSKA in the germline V gene (reference sequence). The CDR3 is CRPSGTKNIQYF. CDR3 DNA sequence: TGCAGGCCTTCAGGGACCAAAAACATTCAGTACTTC.

This sequence joins TRBV20-1 and TRBJ2-3, with 12 bases lining up with TRBD2. Germline V CDR1 and CDR2: DFQATT, SNEGSKA (reference sequence). The CDR3 contains 17 residues. V was clipped by 5 bases and J by 0 bases; unmatched bases: 9. The CDR3 DNA reads as TGCAGTGCTGGTCGGCTAGCGGGGGGGCCTAGCACAGATACGCAGTATTTT. It is translated as CSAGRLAGGPSTDTQYF.

This clonotype was detected ten times or more. The rearrangement joins TRBV12-3 or TRBV12-4 to TRBJ2-5, with 14 nucleotides matching TRBD2. The CDR3 length is 16 residues. V trimming: 7 bases; J trimming: 4 bases; junction bases outside the gene matches: 8. CDR3 loop: CASTTWGTSGRETQYF. CDR3 sequence (DNA): TGTGCCAGCACCACTTGGGGGACTAGCGGGAGAGAGACCCAGTACTTC.

Concerning this clonotype itself: A much larger clone lies one base from this, so it may be a read error. The chain recombines TRBV13 with TRBJ2-3; 11 nucleotides line up with TRBD2. The V gene end was trimmed by 5 bases and the J gene end by 2 bases; junction bases not matched to a gene: 3. Germline CDR1 and CDR2: PRHDT and FYEKMQ (reference sequence). The CDR3 is made up of 15 amino acids. DNA for the CDR3: TGTGCCAGCAGCCCGGGACTAGCGGCCACAGATACGCAGTATTTT. It encodes CASSPGLAATDTQYF.

There are a few counts of this clonotype. The chain joins TRBV7-2 to TRBJ2-5; 9 bases are a match to TRBD1. The CDR3 extends over 15 amino acids. Germline assignment: CDR1 SGHTA and CDR2 FQGNSA. After removal of 2 bases from V and 4 bases from J, the junction contained 5 bases not matched to a gene. CDR3 region: CASSLTTGGGETQYF. The CDR3 DNA reads as TGTGCCAGCAGCTTAACCACAGGGGGCGGAGAGACCCAGTACTTC.

The chain carries TRBV6-5 and TRBJ1-1, with D uncertain. Germline V CDR1 and CDR2: MNHEY, SVGAGI. With 6 bases removed from V and 6 bases from J, the gap between germline ends came to 14 bases. The CDR3 contains 13 residues. CDR3 loop: CASSSPPGAEAFF. CDR3 nucleotides: TGTGCCAGCAGCTCCCCCCCGGGCGCTGAAGCTTTCTTT.

The sample holds many counts of this clonotype. CDR3 in amino acids: CASSLRLAATYEQYF. In DNA form, the CDR3 reads TGTGCCAGCAGTCTCAGACTAGCGGCTACCTACGAGCAGTACTTC. The chain uses TRBV12-3 or TRBV12-4 and TRBJ2-7; TRBD2 aligns across 9 bases. The CDR3 extends over 15 amino acids. Germline trimming cut 5 bases from V and 2 bases from J; bases unmatched to any gene: 7.